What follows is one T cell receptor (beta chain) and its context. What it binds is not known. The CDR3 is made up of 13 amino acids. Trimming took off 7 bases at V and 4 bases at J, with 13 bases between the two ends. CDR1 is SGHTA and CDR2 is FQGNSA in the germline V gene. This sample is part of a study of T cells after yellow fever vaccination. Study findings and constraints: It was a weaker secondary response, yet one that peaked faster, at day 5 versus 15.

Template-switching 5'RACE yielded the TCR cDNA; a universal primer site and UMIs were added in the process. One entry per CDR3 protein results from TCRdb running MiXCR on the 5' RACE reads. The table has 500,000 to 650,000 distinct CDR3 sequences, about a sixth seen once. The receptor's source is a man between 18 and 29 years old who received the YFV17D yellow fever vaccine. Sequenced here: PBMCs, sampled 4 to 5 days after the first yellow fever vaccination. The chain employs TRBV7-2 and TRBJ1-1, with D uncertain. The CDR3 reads CASTLVGITEAFF. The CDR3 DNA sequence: TGTGCCAGCACCTTGGTTGGCATCACTGAAGCTTTCTTT. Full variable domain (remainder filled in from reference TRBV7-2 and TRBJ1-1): GAGVSQSPSNKVTEKGKDVELRCDPISGHTALYWYRQSLGQGLEFLIYFQGNSAPDKSGLPSDRFSAERTGGSVSTLTIQRTQQEDSAVYLCASTLVGITEAFFGQGTRLTVV.